This TCR beta chain derives from a study of identical twins. General study results and limits: Invariant MAIT and iNKT cells could partly confound zero-insertion analyses.

This clonotype was observed at least ten times. Antigen unknown. Trimming cost V 6 bases and J 4 bases, with 8 bases left between them. Germline CDR1 is LGHDT and CDR2 is YNNKEL (reference sequence). The CDR3 extends over 12 amino acids. A universal primer site was incorporated via template switching, and the cDNA contained unique molecular identifiers. TCRdb reanalysed the 5' RACE reads using MiXCR and keeps one entry per CDR3 protein. The sample contains around 450,000 distinct CDR3 sequences, approximately 15% of which appear only once. No donor was unhealthy or non-Caucasian. These data also formed part of another study, on yellow fever vaccine responses in identical twins.

The sequence came from a woman in her late teens or twenties in good health. This sequence joins TRBV3-1 and TRBJ2-3; D not resolved. Input material: CD4+ T cells sorted from blood. This chain's CDR3 is CASRSKADTQYF. CDR3 coding DNA: TGTGCCAGCAGGTCTAAGGCAGATACGCAGTATTTT.